The clone carrying this TCR beta chain was observed at least ten times. The sample is drawn from a study of T cells in Graves' hyperthyroidism and ophthalmopathy. Background on the study: Pretreatment peripheral blood was obtained at initial diagnosis.

With a duration under 2 months, the hyperthyroidism was newly diagnosed in patients aged 18 to 65. TCR beta CDR3 region amplification was performed from RNA transcripts. The study used the HTBI primer set for a first-round RT-PCR of the TCR CDR3. Via MiXCR, TCRdb re-called the multiplex PCR reads, giving one row per CDR3 protein. Of fewer than 700,000 distinct CDR3 sequences in the sample, 15% to 20% were seen once. Sequenced: blood. This TCR came from a woman between 25 and 40 years old with Graves' hyperthyroidism.

In DNA, the CDR3 is TGTGCCAGCAGTCCCCGGGGCGTCCACGAGCAGTACTTC. This codes for CASSPRGVHEQYF. The rearrangement joins TRBV27 to TRBJ2-7, with D perhaps assigned TRBD1 or TRBD2 (5 bases each). Trimming cost V 5 bases and J 5 bases, with 13 bases left between them. Per the germline V gene, CDR1 is MNHEY and CDR2 is SMNVEV (reference sequence). This CDR3 contains 13 residues.